This TCR beta chain was observed in a study of early T cells in non-severe SARS-CoV-2 infection (dated by TCRdb to about 2021). Context from the whole study: Bulk RNA from unsorted whole blood was used for TCR sequencing, so alpha and beta chains could not be paired.

The library was made by 5' RACE. The listed sequencing device is NextSeq 500. In the TCR library protocol, unique molecular identifiers were attached to individual cDNA molecules to correct for PCR bias and sequencing error. Both TCR alpha and beta chains were sequenced, and tight co-correlation was observed between alpha and beta sequence abundances in each sample. The authors processed their data as follows. V gene, J gene and CDR3 annotation of TCR sequences was performed with Decombinator V4. TCRs were defined as expanded if a significant change between any two time points was detected under a Poisson model with p below 0.0001. Abundances of TCRs were expressed as counts per million after normalisation to the total number of TCRs sequenced in each sample. TRAV1-2 paired with TRAJ12, TRAJ20 or TRAJ33 defined MAIT TCRs, while TRAV10 paired with TRAJ18 defined iNKT TCRs. VDJdb, accessed 1 November 2021, was searched for CMV, EBV and SARS-CoV-2 annotated TCRs, excluding TCRs annotated for multiple antigens. The public reads were quality trimmed at Q25 with fastp and then assembled into clones with MiXCR by TCRdb, keeping productive beta chains. Each entry merges the rows of one CDR3 protein and shows their most common DNA and genes. The V and J calls follow TCRdb's processing rather than the paper's. The sample contains 95,000 to 100,000 distinct CDR3 sequences, about 13% of them found a single time. Around 2% of the sample is taken by the ten largest.

The paper's findings and limits, for the study overall: VDJdb matching was skewed toward anti-spike CD8 responses, so virus-specific expansions were likely underestimated and private and CD4 specificities were missed.

In this sample, this clonotype turned up a few times. This clone's antigen is unknown. No base qualities exist here, and no much larger clone lies one base off it. Set within a cohort of healthcare workers in London, UK, this nested case-control study involved weekly PCR testing of nasopharyngeal swabs along with blood sampling. Healthcare workers were enrolled in the week of the UK lockdown, from 23 to 31 March 2020, and were followed every week for up to 16 weeks. The germline V gene (reference sequence) sets CDR1 to LGHDT and CDR2 to YNNKEL. For this chain, trimming is 0 bases at the V end and 4 bases at the J end, and the number of junction bases without a gene match is 8. The CDR3 runs 18 amino acids, cysteine and phenylalanine included. Just CDR3 DNA is preserved here, 54 bases in frame from base 1.

This receptor was identified in an adult who was a healthcare worker with PCR-confirmed SARS-CoV-2 infection or an uninfected control (not recorded which). In this chain, TRBV3-1 is recombined with TRBJ2-3, and 12 junctional nucleotides match TRBD2. Input material: whole blood. The CDR3 in this case is CASSQDRLAGARADTQYF. The sequence in DNA is TGTGCCAGCAGCCAAGATCGACTAGCGGGGGCCAGAGCAGATACGCAGTATTTT.